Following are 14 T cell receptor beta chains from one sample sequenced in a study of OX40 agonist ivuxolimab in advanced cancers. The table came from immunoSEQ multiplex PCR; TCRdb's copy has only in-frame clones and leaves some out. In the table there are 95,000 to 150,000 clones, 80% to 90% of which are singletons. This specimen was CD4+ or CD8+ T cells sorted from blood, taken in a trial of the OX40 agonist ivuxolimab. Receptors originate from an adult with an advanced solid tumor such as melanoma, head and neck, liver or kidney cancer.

The CDR3 DNA is TGTGCTAGTGGTCATGGGGGGCTAGCCGGTAATGAGCAGTTCTTC. Encoded protein: CASGHGGLAGNEQFF. The V gene is TRBV12-5, the J gene TRBJ2-1; D assignment may be TRBD1 or TRBD2 (6 bases each). The CDR3 contains 15 residues. CDR1 and CDR2 (germline): LGHNT, FRNRAP. V gave up 5 bases and J gave up 7 bases, with 18 bases separating them.

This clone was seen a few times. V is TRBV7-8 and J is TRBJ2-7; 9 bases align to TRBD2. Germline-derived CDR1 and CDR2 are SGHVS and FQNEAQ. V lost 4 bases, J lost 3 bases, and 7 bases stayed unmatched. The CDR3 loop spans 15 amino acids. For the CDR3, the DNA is TGTGCCAGCAGCTCTGGGGCTAGCGGGGACTACGAGCAGTACTTC. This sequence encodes CASSSGASGDYEQYF.

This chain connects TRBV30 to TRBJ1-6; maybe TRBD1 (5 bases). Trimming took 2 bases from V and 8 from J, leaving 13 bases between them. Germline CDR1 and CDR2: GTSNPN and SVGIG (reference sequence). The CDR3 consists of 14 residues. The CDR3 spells CAWSRGPRDSPLHF. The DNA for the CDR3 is TGTGCCTGGAGTCGGGGCCCGCGGGATTCACCCCTCCACTTT. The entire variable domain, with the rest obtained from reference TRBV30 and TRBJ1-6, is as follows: SQTIHQWPATLVQPVGSPLSLECTVEGTSNPNLYWYRQAAGRGLQLLFYSVGIGQISSEVPQNLSASRPQDRQFILSSKKLLLSDSGFYLCAWSRGPRDSPLHFGNGTRLTVT.

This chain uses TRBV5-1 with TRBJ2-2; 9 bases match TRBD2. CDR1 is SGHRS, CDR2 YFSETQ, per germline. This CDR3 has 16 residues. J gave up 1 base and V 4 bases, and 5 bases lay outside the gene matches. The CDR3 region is CASSGRLAENTGELFF. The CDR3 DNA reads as TGCGCCAGCAGCGGTCGACTAGCGGAGAACACCGGGGAGCTGTTTTTT.

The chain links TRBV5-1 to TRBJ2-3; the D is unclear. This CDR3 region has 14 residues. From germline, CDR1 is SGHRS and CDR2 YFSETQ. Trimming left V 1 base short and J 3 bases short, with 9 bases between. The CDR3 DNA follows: TGCGCCAGCAGCTTGAGAGTAAAGACAGATACGCAGTATTTT. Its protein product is CASSLRVKTDTQYF.

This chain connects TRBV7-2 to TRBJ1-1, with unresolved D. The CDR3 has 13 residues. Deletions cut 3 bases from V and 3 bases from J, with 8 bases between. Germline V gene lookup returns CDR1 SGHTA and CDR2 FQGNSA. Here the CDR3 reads CASSLTVDTEAFF. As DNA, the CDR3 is TGTGCCAGCAGCTTGACGGTCGACACTGAAGCTTTCTTT.

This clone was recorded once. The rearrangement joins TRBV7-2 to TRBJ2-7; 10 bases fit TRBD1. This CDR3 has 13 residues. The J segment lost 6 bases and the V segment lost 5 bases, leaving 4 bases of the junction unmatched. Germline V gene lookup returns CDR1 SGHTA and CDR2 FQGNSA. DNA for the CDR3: TGTGCCAGCAGCCGCGGACAGGGGGGCGAGCAGTACTTC. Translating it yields CASSRGQGGEQYF.

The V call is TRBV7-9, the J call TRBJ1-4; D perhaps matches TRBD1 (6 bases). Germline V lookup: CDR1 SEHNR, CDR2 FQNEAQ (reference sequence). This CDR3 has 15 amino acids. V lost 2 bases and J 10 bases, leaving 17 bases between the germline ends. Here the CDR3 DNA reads TGTGCCAGCAGCTTATCTGGGGGGCCTTGGGGAAAACTGTTTTTT. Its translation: CASSLSGGPWGKLFF.

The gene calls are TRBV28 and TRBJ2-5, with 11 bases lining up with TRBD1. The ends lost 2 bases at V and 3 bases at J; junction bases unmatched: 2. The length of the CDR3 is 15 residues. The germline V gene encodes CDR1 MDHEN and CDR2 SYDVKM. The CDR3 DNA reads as TGTGCCAGCAGTTTACCGGGACAGGGGGAAGAGACCCAGTACTTC. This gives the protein CASSLPGQGEETQYF.

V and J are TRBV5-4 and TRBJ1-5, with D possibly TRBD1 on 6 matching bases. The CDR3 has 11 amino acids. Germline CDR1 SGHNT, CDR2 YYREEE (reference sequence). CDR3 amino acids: CQDRFNQPQHF. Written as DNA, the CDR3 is TGTCAAGACAGGTTCAATCAGCCCCAGCATTTT. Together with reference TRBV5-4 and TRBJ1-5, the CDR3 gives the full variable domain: ETGVTQSPTHLIKTRGQQVTLRCSSQSGHNTVSWYQQALGQGPQFIFQYYREEENGRGNFPPRFSGLQFPNYSSELNVNALELDDSALYLCQDRFNQPQHFGDGTRLSIL.

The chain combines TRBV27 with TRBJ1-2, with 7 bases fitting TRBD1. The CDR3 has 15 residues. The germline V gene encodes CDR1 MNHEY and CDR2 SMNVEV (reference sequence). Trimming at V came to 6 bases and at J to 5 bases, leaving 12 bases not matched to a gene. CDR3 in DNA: TGTGCCAGCAGCCCCCTTGGACAGGCCTCATATGGCTACACCTTC. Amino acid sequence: CASSPLGQASYGYTF.

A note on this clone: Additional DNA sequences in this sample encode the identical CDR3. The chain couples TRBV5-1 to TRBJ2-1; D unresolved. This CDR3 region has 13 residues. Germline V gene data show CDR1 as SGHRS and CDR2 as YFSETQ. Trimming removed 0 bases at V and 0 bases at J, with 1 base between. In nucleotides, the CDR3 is TGCGCCAGCAGCTTGGGCTCCTACAATGAGCAGTTCTTC. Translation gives CASSLGSYNEQFF.

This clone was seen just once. The CDR3 bases are TGCGCCAGCAGCTTGGTTGGGGGTCAGGAAAAACTGTTTTTT. Amino acids: CASSLVGGQEKLFF. V is TRBV5-1 and J is TRBJ1-4; maybe TRBD1 (5 bases). V was shortened by 0 bases and J by 8 bases, with 11 bases between the two germline ends. Looked up from germline, CDR1 is SGHRS and CDR2 is YFSETQ. The CDR3 consists of 14 residues. Variable domain in full (rest from reference TRBV5-1 and TRBJ1-4): KAGVTQTPRYLIKTRGQQVTLSCSPISGHRSVSWYQQTPGQGLQFLFEYFSETQRNKGNFPGRFSGRQFSNSRSEMNVSTLELGDSALYLCASSLVGGQEKLFFGSGTQLSVL.

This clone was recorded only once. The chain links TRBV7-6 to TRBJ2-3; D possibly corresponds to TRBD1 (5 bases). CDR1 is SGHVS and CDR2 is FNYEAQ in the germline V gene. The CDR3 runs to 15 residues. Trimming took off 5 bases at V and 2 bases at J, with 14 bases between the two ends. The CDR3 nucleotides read TGTGCCAGCAGCACTGACCAGGGAACCACAGATACGCAGTATTTT. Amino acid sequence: CASSTDQGTTDTQYF.